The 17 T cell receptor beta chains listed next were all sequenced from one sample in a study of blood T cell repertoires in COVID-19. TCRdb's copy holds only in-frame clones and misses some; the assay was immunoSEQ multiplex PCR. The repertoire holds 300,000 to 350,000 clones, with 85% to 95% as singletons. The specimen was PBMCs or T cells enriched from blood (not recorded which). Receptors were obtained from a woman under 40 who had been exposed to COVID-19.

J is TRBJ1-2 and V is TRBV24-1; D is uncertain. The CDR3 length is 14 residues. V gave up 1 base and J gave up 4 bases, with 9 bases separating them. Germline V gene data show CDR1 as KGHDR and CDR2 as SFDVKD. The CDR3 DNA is TGTGCCACCAGTGATTTAAGGCAGGCCTATGGCTACACCTTC. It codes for CATSDLRQAYGYTF.

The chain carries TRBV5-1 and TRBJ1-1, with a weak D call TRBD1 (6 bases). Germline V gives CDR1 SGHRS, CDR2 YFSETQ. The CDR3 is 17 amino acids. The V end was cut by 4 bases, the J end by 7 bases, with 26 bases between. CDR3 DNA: TGCGCCAGCAGCAACCCGGGGGGCAGTCGAGATCTATTTGAAGCTTTCTTT. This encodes CASSNPGGSRDLFEAFF.

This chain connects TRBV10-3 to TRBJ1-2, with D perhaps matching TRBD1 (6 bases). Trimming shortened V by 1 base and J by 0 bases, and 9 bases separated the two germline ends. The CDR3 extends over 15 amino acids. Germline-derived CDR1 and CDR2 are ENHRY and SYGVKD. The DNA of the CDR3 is TGTGCCATCAGTGAGTTTGACAGGACTAACTATGGCTACACCTTC. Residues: CAISEFDRTNYGYTF.

CDR3 amino acids: CASSQDTGWSEKLFF. In DNA form, the CDR3 reads TGCGCCAGCAGCCAAGATACAGGGTGGTCTGAAAAACTGTTTTTT. V is TRBV4-1 and J is TRBJ1-4, with a tentative D call TRBD1 (6 bases). The CDR3 is 15 residues long. Deletions cut 0 bases from V and 7 bases from J, with 12 bases between. Germline CDR1 MGHRA, CDR2 YSYEKL.

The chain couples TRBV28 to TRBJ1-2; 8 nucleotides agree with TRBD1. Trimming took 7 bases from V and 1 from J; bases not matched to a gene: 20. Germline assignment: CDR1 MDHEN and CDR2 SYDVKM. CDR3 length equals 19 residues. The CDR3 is CASTTYLGVGTGINYGYTF. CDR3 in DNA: TGTGCCAGCACCACATATTTGGGTGTGGGGACAGGAATTAACTATGGCTACACCTTC.

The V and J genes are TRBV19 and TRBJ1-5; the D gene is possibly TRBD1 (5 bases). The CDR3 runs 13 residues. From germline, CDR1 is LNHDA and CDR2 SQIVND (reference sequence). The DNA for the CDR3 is TGTGCGGGAGGTCCGGGGGGTAATCAGCCCCAGCATTTT. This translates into CAGGPGGNQPQHF.

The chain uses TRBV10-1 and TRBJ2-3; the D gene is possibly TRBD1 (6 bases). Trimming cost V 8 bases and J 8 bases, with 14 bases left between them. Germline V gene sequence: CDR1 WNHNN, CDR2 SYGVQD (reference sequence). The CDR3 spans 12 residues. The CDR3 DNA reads TGCGCCAGCCTCAGGGGCCCCGTTACGCAGTATTTT. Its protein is CASLRGPVTQYF.

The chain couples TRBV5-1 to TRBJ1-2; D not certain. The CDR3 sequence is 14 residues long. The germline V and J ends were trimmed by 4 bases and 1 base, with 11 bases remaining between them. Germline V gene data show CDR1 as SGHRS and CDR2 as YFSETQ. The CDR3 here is CASSPGPHNYGYTF. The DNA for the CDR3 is TGCGCCAGCAGCCCCGGTCCGCATAACTATGGCTACACCTTC.

DNA for the CDR3: TGTGCCATCAGTGAAGGGACAGGGGCCTACTATGGCTACACCTTC. The encoded protein is CAISEGTGAYYGYTF. The V call is TRBV10-3, the J call TRBJ1-2; 10 positions agree with TRBD1. Trimming took 3 bases from V and 3 from J; bases not matched to a gene: 4. This CDR3 is built from 15 residues. CDR1 is ENHRY, CDR2 SYGVKD, per germline.

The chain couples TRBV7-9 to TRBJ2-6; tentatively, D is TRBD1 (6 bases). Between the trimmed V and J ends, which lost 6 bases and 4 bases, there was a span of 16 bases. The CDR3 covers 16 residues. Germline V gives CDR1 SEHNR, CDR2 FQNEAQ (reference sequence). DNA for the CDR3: TGTGCCAGCAGTCCACAGGGTGCCCTAGGGGCCAACGTCCTGACTTTC. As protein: CASSPQGALGANVLTF.

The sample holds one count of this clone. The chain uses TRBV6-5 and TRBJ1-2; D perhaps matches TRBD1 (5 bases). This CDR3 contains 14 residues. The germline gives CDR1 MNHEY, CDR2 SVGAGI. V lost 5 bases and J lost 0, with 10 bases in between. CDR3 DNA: TGTGCCAGCAGTCGCGGGGGGGCTAACTATGGCTACACCTTC. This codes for CASSRGGANYGYTF.

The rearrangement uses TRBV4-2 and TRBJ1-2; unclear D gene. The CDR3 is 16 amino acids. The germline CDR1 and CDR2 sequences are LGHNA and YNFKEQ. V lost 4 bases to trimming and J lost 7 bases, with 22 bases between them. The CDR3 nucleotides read TGTGCCAGCAGCCCAAGACTCCTAGCCGGGGAGGGTGGCTACACCTTC. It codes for CASSPRLLAGEGGYTF.

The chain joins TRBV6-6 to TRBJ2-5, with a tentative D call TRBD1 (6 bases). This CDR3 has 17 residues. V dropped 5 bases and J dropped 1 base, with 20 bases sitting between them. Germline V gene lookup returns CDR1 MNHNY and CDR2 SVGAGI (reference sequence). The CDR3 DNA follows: TGTGCCAGCAGTCCAAATTGGTACCAAGGGGGCCAAGAGACCCAGTACTTC. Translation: CASSPNWYQGGQETQYF.

The CDR3 nucleotides read TGTGCCACTAGGTTATGGGGCAGTTACAATGAGCAGTTCTTC. Protein: CATRLWGSYNEQFF. The J gene is TRBJ2-1, the V gene TRBV6-5; weak D call: TRBD1 (5 bases). The CDR3 has 14 residues. Germline CDR1 is MNHEY and CDR2 is SVGAGI. V lost 10 bases and J lost 4, with 17 bases in between.

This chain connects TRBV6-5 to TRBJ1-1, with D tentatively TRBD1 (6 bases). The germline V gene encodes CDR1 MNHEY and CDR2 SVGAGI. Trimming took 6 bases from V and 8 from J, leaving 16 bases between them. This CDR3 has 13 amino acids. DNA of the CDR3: TGTGCCAGCAGCCCCACTAGGGGGAAAGAAGCTTTCTTT. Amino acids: CASSPTRGKEAFF.

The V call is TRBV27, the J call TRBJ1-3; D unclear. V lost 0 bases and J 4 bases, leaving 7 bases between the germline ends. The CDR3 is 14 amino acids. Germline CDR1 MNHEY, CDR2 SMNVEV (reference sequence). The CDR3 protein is CASSLSFRGNTIYF. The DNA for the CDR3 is TGTGCCAGCAGTTTATCGTTCAGGGGAAACACCATATATTTT.

This CDR3 is CASSSQGAVNTEAFF. CDR3 nucleotide sequence: TGTGCCAGCAGCTCCCAGGGGGCAGTGAACACTGAAGCTTTCTTT. The rearrangement links TRBV7-2 to TRBJ1-1; TRBD1 matches at 8 bases. V gave up 4 bases and J gave up 0 bases; unmatched junction bases: 4. The CDR3 runs 15 residues. CDR1 is SGHTA and CDR2 is FQGNSA in the germline V gene.